Below are 5 T cell receptor beta chains sequenced from a single sample in a study of identical twins. TCRdb itself ran the 5' RACE reads through MiXCR, one entry per CDR3 protein. In the table there are 430,000 or so distinct CDR3 sequences, more than 20% of which are singletons. This same sample was also taken into another study, of T cells expressing NK-cell markers.

Sequencing input: CD4+ T cells sorted from blood. These receptors were obtained from a woman aged 18 to 35 in good health.

This chain uses TRBV5-1 with TRBJ2-5; possible D gene TRBD2, 6 bases. Trimming removed 2 bases from V and 5 bases from J, with 16 bases in between. The CDR3 has 15 residues. Per the germline V gene, CDR1 is SGHRS and CDR2 is YFSETQ. The chain's CDR3 is CASSFRLEVSETQYF. CDR3 nucleotide sequence: TGCGCCAGCAGCTTCCGACTAGAAGTTTCCGAGACCCAGTACTTC.

The chain couples TRBV6-1 to TRBJ2-6, with a possible D match to TRBD1 (6 bases). The CDR3 runs 16 residues. Looked up from germline, CDR1 is MNHNS and CDR2 is SASEGT. V lost 6 bases and J lost 0, with 12 bases in between. The CDR3 is CASRPQGRSGANVLTF. The CDR3 DNA reads TGTGCCAGCAGGCCCCAGGGGCGCTCTGGGGCCAACGTCCTGACTTTC.

The V and J genes are TRBV7-7 and TRBJ2-3; D is uncertain. Germline CDR1 reads SSHAT; CDR2 reads FNYEAQ (reference sequence). CDR3 length: 14 amino acids. V lost 5 bases to trimming and J lost 4 bases, with 13 bases between them. The CDR3 sequence: CASSPADRADTQYF. The CDR3 DNA is TGTGCCAGCAGCCCCGCGGACCGAGCAGATACGCAGTATTTT.

The genes are TRBV12-3 or TRBV12-4 and TRBJ2-2; TRBD2 matches 7 bases. The length of the CDR3 is 14 residues. Losses at the gene ends were 4 bases for V and 7 bases for J; bases not matched to a gene: 6. The CDR3 coding sequence is TGTGCCAGCAGTTGGGGGGGGAGCGGCGGGGAGCTGTTTTTT. This sequence encodes CASSWGGSGGELFF.

This clonotype came up a few times. The chain has TRBV7-2 and TRBJ1-6; D gene ambiguous. The germline V and J ends were trimmed by 7 bases and 9 bases, with 13 bases remaining between them. The CDR3 runs to 13 residues. CDR1 SGHTA and CDR2 FQGNSA come from the germline V gene. This chain's CDR3 is CASTQQVGSPLHF. DNA for the CDR3: TGTGCCAGCACCCAGCAAGTCGGTTCACCCCTCCACTTT.